This entry features one TCR beta chain sequence. Its antigen is as yet unknown. Different DNA sequences within this sample yield the same CDR3. This record comes from a study of beta chain features in type 1 diabetes. Study conclusions and caveats: Moderate but significant shortening of TCRB CDR3s was recorded in all four CD4+ subsets from Type 1 diabetes patients.

The isolated RNA, all of it, was reverse transcribed, so expressed TCRB transcripts were what got sequenced. Clones were sequenced by immunoSEQ multiplex PCR, and TCRdb holds only the in-frame ones, with some missing. The sample includes 600,000 to 750,000 clones, around 12% seen only once; the top ten take around 0.12%. Donors contributed one heparinised blood draw apiece, averaging about 116 mL. With 2 bases removed from V and 0 bases from J, the gap between germline ends came to 5 bases. Germline V CDR1 and CDR2: ENHRY, SYGVKD. This CDR3 comprises 13 residues. Source material: naive CD4+ T cells from blood. The chain employs TRBV10-3 and TRBJ2-7; D call uncertain. The TCR originated in a man aged 25 to 45 with type 1 diabetes. CDR3 sequence reads: CAISEGDSYEQYF. The DNA for the CDR3 is TGTGCCATCAGTGAGGGGGACTCCTACGAGCAGTACTTC.